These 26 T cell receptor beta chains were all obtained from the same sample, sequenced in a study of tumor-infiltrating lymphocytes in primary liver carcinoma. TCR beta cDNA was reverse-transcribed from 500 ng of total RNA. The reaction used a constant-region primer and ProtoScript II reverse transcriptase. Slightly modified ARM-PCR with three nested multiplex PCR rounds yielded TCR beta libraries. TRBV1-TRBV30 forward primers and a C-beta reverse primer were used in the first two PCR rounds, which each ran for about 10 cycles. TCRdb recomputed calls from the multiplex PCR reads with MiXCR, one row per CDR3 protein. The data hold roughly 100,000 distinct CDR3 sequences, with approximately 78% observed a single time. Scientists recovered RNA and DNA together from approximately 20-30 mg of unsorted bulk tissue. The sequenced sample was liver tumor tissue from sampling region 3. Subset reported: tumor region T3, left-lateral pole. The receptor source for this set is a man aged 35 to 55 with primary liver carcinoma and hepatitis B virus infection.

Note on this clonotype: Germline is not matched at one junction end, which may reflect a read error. The CDR3 sequence: CGSSLGGGNQPKHF. The CDR3 DNA reads TGTGGCAGCAGCTTGGGAGGAGGCAATCAGCCCAAGCATTTT. The chain recombines TRBV5-4 with TRBJ1-5; D is unresolved. Per the germline V gene, CDR1 is SGHNT and CDR2 is YYREEE (reference sequence). The CDR3 loop spans 14 amino acids.

This CDR3 reads CANSLDGRHETQYF. DNA of the CDR3: TGTGCCAACAGCCTGGACGGCCGCCATGAGACCCAGTACTTC. The V gene is TRBV6-2 or TRBV6-3, the J gene TRBJ2-5; the D is unclear. The V end lost 10 bases, the J end lost 5 bases, and 20 bases lay between the germline ends. This CDR3 is built from 14 residues. Germline CDR1 and CDR2: MNHEY and SVGEGT.

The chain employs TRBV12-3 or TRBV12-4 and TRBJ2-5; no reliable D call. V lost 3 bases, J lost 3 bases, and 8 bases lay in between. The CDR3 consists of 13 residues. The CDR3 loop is CASSLRLEETQYF. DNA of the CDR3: TGTGCCAGCAGTTTGAGATTAGAAGAGACCCAGTACTTC.

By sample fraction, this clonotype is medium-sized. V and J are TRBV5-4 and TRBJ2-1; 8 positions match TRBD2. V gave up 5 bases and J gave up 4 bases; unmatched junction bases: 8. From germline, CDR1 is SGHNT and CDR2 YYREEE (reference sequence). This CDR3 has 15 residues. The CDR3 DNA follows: TGTGCCAGCAGTCTCGTCGGGGGGGGTTACAATGAGCAGTTCTTC. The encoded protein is CASSLVGGGYNEQFF.

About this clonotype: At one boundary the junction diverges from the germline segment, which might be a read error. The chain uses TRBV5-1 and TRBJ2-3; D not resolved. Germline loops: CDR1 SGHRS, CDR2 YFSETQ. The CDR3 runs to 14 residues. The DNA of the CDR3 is TGCGCCAGCTGCTTCGGCCATAACACAGATACGCAGTGTTTT. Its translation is CASCFGHNTDTQCF.

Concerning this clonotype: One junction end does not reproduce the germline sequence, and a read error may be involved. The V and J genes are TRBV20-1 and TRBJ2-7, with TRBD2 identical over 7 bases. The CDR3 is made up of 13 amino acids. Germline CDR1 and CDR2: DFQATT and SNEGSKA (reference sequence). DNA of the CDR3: TGCAGTGCTAGGGGAACTAGCGACTACAAGCAGTACTTC. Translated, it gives CSARGTSDYKQYF.

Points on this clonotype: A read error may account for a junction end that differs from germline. The CDR3 loop is CTRSLTGASNQPQHF. DNA of the CDR3: TGTACCAGGAGCCTAACAGGGGCCAGCAATCAGCCCCAGCATTTT. V is TRBV6-2 or TRBV6-3 and J is TRBJ1-5, with 7 positions matching TRBD1. The CDR3 spans 15 residues. Germline CDR1 and CDR2: MNHEY and SVGEGT.

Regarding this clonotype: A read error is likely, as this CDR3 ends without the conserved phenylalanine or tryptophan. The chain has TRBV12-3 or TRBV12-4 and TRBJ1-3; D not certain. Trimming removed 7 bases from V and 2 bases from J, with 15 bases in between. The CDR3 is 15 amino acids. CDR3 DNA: TGTGCCAGCACCTACAATAAGGGCCCTGGAAACACCATATATTAT. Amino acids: CASTYNKGPGNTIYY.

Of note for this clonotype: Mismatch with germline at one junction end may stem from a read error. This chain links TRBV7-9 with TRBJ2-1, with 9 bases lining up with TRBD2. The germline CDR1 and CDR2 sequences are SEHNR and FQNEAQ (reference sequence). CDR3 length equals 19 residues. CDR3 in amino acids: CASSTSHVTSGYSYNEQFF. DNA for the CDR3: TGTGCTAGCAGTACCTCACACGTGACTAGCGGATACTCCTACAATGAGCAGTTCTTC.

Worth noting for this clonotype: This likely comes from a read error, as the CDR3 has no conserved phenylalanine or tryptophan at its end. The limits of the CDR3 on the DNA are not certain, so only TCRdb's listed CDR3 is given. The chain's CDR3 is CAISGWTSGII. This rearrangement joins TRBV6-1 to TRBJ2-7; the DNA was not used to check the table's D call, TRBD2. The CDR3 is 11 residues long, counting both termini. The V gene's germline CDR1 is MNHNS and CDR2 SASEGT.

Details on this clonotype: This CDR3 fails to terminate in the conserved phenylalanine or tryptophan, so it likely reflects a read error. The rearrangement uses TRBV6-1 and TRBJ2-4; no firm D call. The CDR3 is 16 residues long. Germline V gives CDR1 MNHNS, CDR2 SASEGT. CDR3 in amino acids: CVSSEVTLGAKNIQYL. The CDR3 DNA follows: TGTGTCAGCAGTGAAGTAACACTGGGAGCCAAAAACATTCAGTACTTG.

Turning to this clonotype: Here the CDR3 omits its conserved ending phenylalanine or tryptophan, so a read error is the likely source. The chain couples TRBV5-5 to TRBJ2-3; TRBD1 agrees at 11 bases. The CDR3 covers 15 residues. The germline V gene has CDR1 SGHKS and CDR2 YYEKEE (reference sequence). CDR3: CASSWDRGSSDTQYI. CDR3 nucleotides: TGTGCCAGCAGCTGGGACAGGGGGAGTTCAGATACACAGTATATT.

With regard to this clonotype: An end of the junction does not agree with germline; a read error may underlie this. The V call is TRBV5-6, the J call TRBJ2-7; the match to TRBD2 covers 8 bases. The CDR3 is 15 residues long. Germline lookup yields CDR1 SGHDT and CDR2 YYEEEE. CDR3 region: CASSALTSAPYEQYF. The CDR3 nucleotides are TGTGCCAGCAGCGCCCTGACTAGCGCTCCCTACGAACAGTACTTC.

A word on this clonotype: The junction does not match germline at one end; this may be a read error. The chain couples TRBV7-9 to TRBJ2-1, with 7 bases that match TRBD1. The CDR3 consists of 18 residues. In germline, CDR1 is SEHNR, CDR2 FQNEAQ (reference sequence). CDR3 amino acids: CASSLKKGPSRGYNEQLF. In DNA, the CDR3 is TGTGCCAGCAGCTTGAAGAAGGGACCAAGCAGGGGGTACAATGAGCAGTTATTC.

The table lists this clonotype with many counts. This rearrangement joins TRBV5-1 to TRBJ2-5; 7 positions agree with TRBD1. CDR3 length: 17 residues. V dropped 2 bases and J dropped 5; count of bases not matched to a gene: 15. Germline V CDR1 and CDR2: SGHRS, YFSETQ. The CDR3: CASSFSLQVTGRETQYF. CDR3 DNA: TGCGCCAGCAGCTTTTCTCTACAAGTGACAGGGCGCGAGACCCAGTACTTC.

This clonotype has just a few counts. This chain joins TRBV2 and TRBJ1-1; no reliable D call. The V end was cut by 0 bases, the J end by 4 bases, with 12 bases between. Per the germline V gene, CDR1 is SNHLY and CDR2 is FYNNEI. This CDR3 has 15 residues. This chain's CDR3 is CASSEARGVGTEAFF. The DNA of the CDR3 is TGTGCCAGCAGTGAAGCGCGAGGTGTAGGCACTGAAGCTTTCTTT.

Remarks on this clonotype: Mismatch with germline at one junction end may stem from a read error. The CDR3 is CASGLGQRSYEQYF. The CDR3, as DNA: TGCGCCAGCGGCTTAGGACAGAGGTCCTACGAGCAGTACTTC. This chain connects TRBV5-1 to TRBJ2-7; D perhaps matches TRBD1 (6 bases). CDR1 and CDR2 from the germline V gene are SGHRS and YFSETQ. This CDR3 has 14 amino acids.

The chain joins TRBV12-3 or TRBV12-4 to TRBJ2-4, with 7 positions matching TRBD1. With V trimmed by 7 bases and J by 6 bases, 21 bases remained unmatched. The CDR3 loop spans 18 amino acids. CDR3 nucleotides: TGTGCCAGCACCTGGGACAGTACTGGATGGGTGACCATAAACATTCAGTACTTC. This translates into CASTWDSTGWVTINIQYF.

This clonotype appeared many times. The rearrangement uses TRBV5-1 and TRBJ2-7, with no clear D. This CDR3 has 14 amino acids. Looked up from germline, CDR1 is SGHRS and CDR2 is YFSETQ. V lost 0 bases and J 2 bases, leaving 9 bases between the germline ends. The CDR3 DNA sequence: TGCGCCAGCAGCTTGGATCCTTCCACCTACGAGCAGTACTTC. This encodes CASSLDPSTYEQYF.

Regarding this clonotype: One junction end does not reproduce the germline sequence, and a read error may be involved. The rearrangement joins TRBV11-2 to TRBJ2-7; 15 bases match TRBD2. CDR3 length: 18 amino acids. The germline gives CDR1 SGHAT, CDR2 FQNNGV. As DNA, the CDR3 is TGTGCCAACAGCTCTGAAAGGACTAGCGGGAGGGCTTCCTACGAGCAGTACTTC. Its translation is CANSSERTSGRASYEQYF.

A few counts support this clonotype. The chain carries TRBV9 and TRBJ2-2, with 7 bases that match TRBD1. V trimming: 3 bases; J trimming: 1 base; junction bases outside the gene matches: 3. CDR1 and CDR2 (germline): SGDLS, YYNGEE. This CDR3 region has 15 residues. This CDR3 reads CASSATGLNTGELFF. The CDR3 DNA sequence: TGTGCCAGCAGCGCGACAGGGCTGAACACCGGGGAGCTGTTTTTT.

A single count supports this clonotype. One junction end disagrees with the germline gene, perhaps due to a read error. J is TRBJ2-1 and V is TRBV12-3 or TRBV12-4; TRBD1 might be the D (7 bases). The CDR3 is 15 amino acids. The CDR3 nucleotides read TGTGCCTGCAGGGGGGCAGGGCGGACTTACAATGAGCAGTTCTTC. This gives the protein CACRGAGRTYNEQFF.

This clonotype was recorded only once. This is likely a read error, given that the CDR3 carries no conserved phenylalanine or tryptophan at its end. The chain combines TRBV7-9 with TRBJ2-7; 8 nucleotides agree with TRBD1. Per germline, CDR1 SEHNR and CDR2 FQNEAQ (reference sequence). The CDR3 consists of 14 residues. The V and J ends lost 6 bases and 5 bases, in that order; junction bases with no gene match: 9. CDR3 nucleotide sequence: TGTGCCAGCAGAACCGGACAGGGTTCGAACGAGCAGTACATC. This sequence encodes CASRTGQGSNEQYI.

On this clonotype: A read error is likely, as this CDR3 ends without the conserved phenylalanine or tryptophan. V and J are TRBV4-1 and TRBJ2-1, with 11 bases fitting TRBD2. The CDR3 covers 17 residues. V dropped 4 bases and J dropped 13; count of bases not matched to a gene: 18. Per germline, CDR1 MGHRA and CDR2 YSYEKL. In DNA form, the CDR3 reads TGCGCCAGCAGCCCCAGAGGGGTAGCGGGAGGGCTTAGTGAACAGTTCTTA. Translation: CASSPRGVAGGLSEQFL.

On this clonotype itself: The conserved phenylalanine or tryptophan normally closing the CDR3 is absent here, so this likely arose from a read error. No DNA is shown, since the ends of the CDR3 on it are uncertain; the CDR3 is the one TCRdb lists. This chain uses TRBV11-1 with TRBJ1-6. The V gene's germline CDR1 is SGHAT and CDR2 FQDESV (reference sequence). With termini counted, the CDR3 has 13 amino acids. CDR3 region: CASSRILVSPFHS.

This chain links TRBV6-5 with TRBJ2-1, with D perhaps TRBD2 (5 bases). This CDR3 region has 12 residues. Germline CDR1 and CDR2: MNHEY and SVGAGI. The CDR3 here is CAGSRGLNEQFF. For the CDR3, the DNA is TGTGCTGGCAGTCGAGGACTCAATGAGCAGTTCTTC.